The 28 T cell receptor beta chains listed next were all sequenced from one sample in a study of blood T cell repertoires in COVID-19. Clones were read by immunoSEQ multiplex PCR, and TCRdb kept only the in-frame ones, dropping some. This table holds 150,000 to 200,000 clones, almost 85% found once. Sequenced input: peripheral blood. The receptors shown here come from a man aged 35 to 55 who had recovered from COVID-19.

J is TRBJ1-2 and V is TRBV12-5, with D possibly being TRBD1 (5 bases). V was clipped by 7 bases and J by 4 bases, with 16 bases between them. CDR3 length: 14 residues. The germline V gene has CDR1 LGHNT and CDR2 FRNRAP. CDR3: CASAPATGIYGYTF. The CDR3 nucleotides read TGTGCTAGTGCCCCCGCAACAGGAATCTATGGCTACACCTTC. Combining the CDR3 with reference TRBV12-5 and TRBJ1-2 gives the whole variable domain DARVTQTPRHKVTEMGQEVTMRCQPILGHNTVFWYRQTMMQGLELLAYFRNRAPLDDSGMPKDRFSAEMPDATLATLKIQPSEPRDSAVYFCASAPATGIYGYTFGSGTRLTVV.

The V gene is TRBV28, the J gene TRBJ2-7; D possibly corresponds to TRBD2 (6 bases). The CDR3 is 14 amino acids. Germline lookup yields CDR1 MDHEN and CDR2 SYDVKM. Trimming removed 7 bases at V and 1 base at J, with 14 bases between. CDR3 residues: CASTSGGLSYEQYF. The DNA for the CDR3 is TGTGCCAGCACCTCAGGAGGGTTATCCTACGAGCAGTACTTC.

This clone has only a few counts. This chain joins TRBV18 and TRBJ1-6; perhaps TRBD1 as D (5 bases). Trimming took 8 bases from V and 7 from J, leaving 9 bases between them. The CDR3 consists of 12 residues. The V gene's germline CDR1 is KGHSH and CDR2 LQKENI. The CDR3 protein is CASQEGNSPLHF. For the CDR3, the DNA is TGTGCCAGCCAGGAGGGGAATTCACCCCTCCACTTT.

The chain recombines TRBV29-1 with TRBJ2-7; 9 bases map to TRBD1. The germline V gene encodes CDR1 SQVTM and CDR2 ANQGSEA. Unmatched junction bases numbered 11, after V lost 6 bases and J lost 2 bases. CDR3 length equals 15 residues. The DNA for the CDR3 is TGCAGCGTCAGCCTCTTGGGGACAGGGACCTACGAGCAGTACTTC. This translates into CSVSLLGTGTYEQYF.

The chain carries TRBV16 and TRBJ1-5; no clear D. Germline V gene data show CDR1 as KGHSY and CDR2 as FQNENV. V gave up 0 bases and J gave up 1 base, with 7 bases separating them. This CDR3 region has 15 residues. The chain's CDR3 is CASSQSEQSNQPQHF. CDR3 nucleotide sequence: TGTGCCAGCAGCCAATCGGAACAGAGCAATCAGCCCCAGCATTTT.

This chain connects TRBV2 to TRBJ1-1; D gene unclear. V was cut by 0 bases and J by 12 bases, with 14 bases left in between. Germline lookup yields CDR1 SNHLY and CDR2 FYNNEI. The CDR3 covers 13 residues. The CDR3, as DNA: TGTGCCAGCAGTGAAGCCCCCGGTTCTAGGACTTTCTTT. As protein: CASSEAPGSRTFF.

The J gene is TRBJ1-1, the V gene TRBV6-5; 10 bases are shared with TRBD1. Per the germline V gene, CDR1 is MNHEY and CDR2 is SVGAGI. With 2 bases clipped from V and 4 bases from J, the junction kept 4 bases outside the gene matches. This CDR3 contains 15 residues. CDR3 sequence: CASSYGTGARTEAFF. The CDR3 nucleotides read TGTGCCAGCAGTTACGGGACAGGGGCCCGCACTGAAGCTTTCTTT.

The chain recombines TRBV4-3 with TRBJ1-2; D uncertain. Germline V gives CDR1 LGHNA, CDR2 YSLEER. V was shortened by 0 bases and J by 6 bases, with 8 bases between the two germline ends. CDR3 length equals 13 residues. The CDR3 region has the DNA TGCGCCAGCAGCCAAGATACAGTTAATGGCTACACCTTC. It codes for CASSQDTVNGYTF.

The rearrangement uses TRBV6-5 and TRBJ2-5; TRBD1 aligns across 9 bases. V dropped 6 bases and J dropped 5; count of bases not matched to a gene: 10. This CDR3 comprises 15 residues. Germline CDR1 MNHEY, CDR2 SVGAGI. The CDR3 nucleotides are TGTGCCAGCAGCCCCCCCGGGACAGGGCTGGAGACCCAGTACTTC. As protein: CASSPPGTGLETQYF.

The chain is built from TRBV19 and TRBJ2-1; 9 nucleotides line up with TRBD1. CDR1 is LNHDA, CDR2 SQIVND, per germline (reference sequence). This CDR3 is 12 amino acids long. With V trimmed by 5 bases and J by 15 bases, 8 bases remained unmatched. The CDR3 protein is CASSSNTGGRFF. In nucleotides, the CDR3 is TGTGCCAGTAGTTCTAACACAGGGGGCCGGTTCTTC.

The chain employs TRBV19 and TRBJ1-1; maybe TRBD1 (5 bases). The germline V gene encodes CDR1 LNHDA and CDR2 SQIVND (reference sequence). The CDR3 runs 11 residues. V shed 7 bases and J shed 11 bases, with 14 bases lying between them. The CDR3 nucleotides read TGTGCCAGTACCCTGGGGGGGAATGCTTTCTTT. Translation: CASTLGGNAFF.

The V gene is TRBV5-6, the J gene TRBJ2-7, with D possibly matching TRBD1 (6 bases). The V gene's germline CDR1 is SGHDT and CDR2 YYEEEE. There are 14 residues in the CDR3. V was trimmed by 0 bases and J by 2 bases, leaving 9 bases between them. CDR3 nucleotides: TGTGCCAGCAGCTTGGATAGGACAGCCTACGAGCAGTACTTC. Translation: CASSLDRTAYEQYF.

The chain employs TRBV6-2 or TRBV6-3 and TRBJ2-1; possibly TRBD1 for D (5 bases). Per the germline V gene, CDR1 is MNHEY and CDR2 is SVGEGT. V lost 2 bases and J lost 4, with 9 bases in between. The CDR3 covers 14 residues. CDR3 nucleotides: TGTGCCAGCAGTTACCCCAGGGAATACAATGAGCAGTTCTTC. Protein product: CASSYPREYNEQFF.

The chain links TRBV7-9 to TRBJ2-5, with D possibly TRBD1 on 7 matching bases. CDR3 length: 15 residues. In germline, CDR1 is SEHNR, CDR2 FQNEAQ (reference sequence). V gave up 5 bases and J gave up 2 bases, with 15 bases separating them. CDR3: CASSDRQGGQETQYF. The CDR3, as DNA: TGTGCCAGCAGCGACCGACAGGGAGGTCAAGAGACCCAGTACTTC.

The V gene is TRBV4-2, the J gene TRBJ1-3, with 7 positions matching TRBD1. The CDR3 contains 16 residues. The V gene end was trimmed by 2 bases and the J gene end by 4 bases; junction bases not matched to a gene: 8. CDR1 is LGHNA, CDR2 YNFKEQ, per germline. DNA of the CDR3: TGTGCCAGCAGCCAATTCCTCCCCAGGGGGGGAAACACCATATATTTT. Translation gives CASSQFLPRGGNTIYF.

This chain links TRBV3-1 (or the pseudogene TRBV3-2) with TRBJ2-1; TRBD1 might be the D (5 bases). CDR3 length equals 12 residues. V was shortened by 1 base and J by 12 bases, with 10 bases between the two germline ends. Germline lookup yields CDR1 LGHDT and CDR2 YNNKEL (reference sequence). CDR3 sequence (DNA): TGTGCCAGCAGCCAAGTGGGGCTAGGGCAGTTCTTC. Residues: CASSQVGLGQFF.

The chain has TRBV4-3 and TRBJ2-2; a possible D gene is TRBD2 (6 bases). The germline V gene has CDR1 LGHNA and CDR2 YSLEER. The V end lost 0 bases, the J end lost 6 bases, and 8 bases lay between the germline ends. The CDR3 extends over 14 amino acids. In nucleotides, the CDR3 is TGCGCCAGCAGCCAAGATGGGGAGGCCGGGGAGCTGTTTTTT. Amino acids: CASSQDGEAGELFF.

The V call is TRBV2, the J call TRBJ2-1; D unresolved. The CDR3 is 11 residues long. Trimming left V 5 bases short and J 5 bases short, with 4 bases between. The germline V gene has CDR1 SNHLY and CDR2 FYNNEI. In nucleotides, the CDR3 is TGTGCCAGCAGTTATAACAATGAGCAGTTCTTC. It is translated as CASSYNNEQFF.

The sample holds a few counts of this clone. The rearrangement joins TRBV2 to TRBJ1-5, with 8 bases matching TRBD1. CDR1 and CDR2 (germline): SNHLY, FYNNEI. The CDR3 covers 16 residues. J lost 2 bases, V lost 4 bases, and 7 bases had no gene match. For the CDR3, the DNA is TGTGCCAGCAGTGTGGGTTTGACAGGGGGCAATCAGCCCCAGCATTTT. Amino acid sequence: CASSVGLTGGNQPQHF.

The V call is TRBV18, the J call TRBJ1-2; D gene unclear. Germline values: CDR1 KGHSH, CDR2 LQKENI. Trimming took off 5 bases at V and 0 bases at J, with 10 bases between the two ends. There are 14 residues in the CDR3. The CDR3 protein is CASSAGLANYGYTF. CDR3 nucleotide sequence: TGTGCCAGCTCAGCAGGACTAGCTAACTATGGCTACACCTTC.

The chain combines TRBV12-3 or TRBV12-4 with TRBJ1-1; maybe TRBD1 (5 bases). Trimming took 6 bases from V and 3 from J, leaving 5 bases between them. The CDR3 is 11 amino acids. The CDR3: CASRGDTEAFF. The CDR3 DNA is TGTGCCAGCAGAGGGGACACTGAAGCTTTCTTT.

The J gene is TRBJ2-7, the V gene TRBV6-5; tentative D call: TRBD1 (5 bases). V dropped 8 bases and J dropped 3 bases, with 20 bases sitting between them. Germline loops: CDR1 MNHEY, CDR2 SVGAGI. The CDR3 runs to 15 residues. DNA for the CDR3: TGTGCCAGCGTGGGGCGGCTCTCCCCGGGCTACGAGCAGTACTTC. Its protein product is CASVGRLSPGYEQYF.

In DNA form, the CDR3 reads TGTGCCAGCAGCTTGCCGCCAGGGAGGCAAGGCTCCTACGAGCAGTACTTC. Translated, it gives CASSLPPGRQGSYEQYF. The chain combines TRBV7-2 with TRBJ2-7; D is perhaps TRBD2 (6 bases). The CDR3 is 17 amino acids. Germline V gives CDR1 SGHTA, CDR2 FQGNSA. Trimming left V 3 bases short and J 0 bases short, with 18 bases between.

The genes are TRBV7-3 and TRBJ1-6, with 8 bases that match TRBD1. The CDR3 loop spans 14 amino acids. CDR1 is SGHTA and CDR2 is FQGTGA in the germline V gene. V trimming: 4 bases; J trimming: 7 bases; junction bases outside the gene matches: 3. For the CDR3, the DNA is TGTGCCAGCAGCTCGGGACAGGTCAATTCACCCCTCCACTTT. Translating gives CASSSGQVNSPLHF.

This clone was found a few times. V is TRBV24-1 and J is TRBJ2-1, with D perhaps TRBD1 (6 bases). Trimming cost V 3 bases and J 6 bases, with 11 bases left between them. The germline CDR1 and CDR2 sequences are KGHDR and SFDVKD. The CDR3 has 14 residues. The DNA of the CDR3 is TGTGCCACCAGTGATCTGAAAGGGGGCAATGAGCAGTTCTTC. Protein: CATSDLKGGNEQFF.

The rearrangement uses TRBV24-1 and TRBJ2-5; no clear D gene. The length of the CDR3 is 15 residues. The V gene's germline CDR1 is KGHDR and CDR2 SFDVKD. V shed 3 bases and J shed 3 bases, with 13 bases lying between them. CDR3 loop: CATSDQRQREETQYF. Written as DNA, the CDR3 is TGTGCCACCAGTGATCAGAGGCAGCGCGAAGAGACCCAGTACTTC.

This sequence joins TRBV30 and TRBJ1-1; the match to TRBD1 covers 7 bases. The CDR3 loop spans 15 amino acids. Germline CDR1 and CDR2: GTSNPN and SVGIG (reference sequence). V gave up 4 bases and J gave up 2 bases; unmatched junction bases: 10. The CDR3 spells CAWTNPQGGNTEAFF. In DNA, the CDR3 is TGTGCCTGGACCAATCCGCAGGGGGGAAACACTGAAGCTTTCTTT. The variable domain in full, with the rest retrieved from reference TRBV30 and TRBJ1-1, is SQTIHQWPATLVQPVGSPLSLECTVEGTSNPNLYWYRQAAGRGLQLLFYSVGIGQISSEVPQNLSASRPQDRQFILSSKKLLLSDSGFYLCAWTNPQGGNTEAFFGQGTRLTVV.

V gene TRBV5-6 combines with J gene TRBJ2-1, with 9 positions matching TRBD1. This CDR3 comprises 15 residues. Germline trimming cut 3 bases from V and 7 bases from J; bases unmatched to any gene: 8. CDR1 is SGHDT and CDR2 is YYEEEE in the germline V gene. CDR3 DNA: TGTGCCAGCAGCTCCTTACAGGGGGCAGGGAATGAGCAGTTCTTC. Translating it yields CASSSLQGAGNEQFF.